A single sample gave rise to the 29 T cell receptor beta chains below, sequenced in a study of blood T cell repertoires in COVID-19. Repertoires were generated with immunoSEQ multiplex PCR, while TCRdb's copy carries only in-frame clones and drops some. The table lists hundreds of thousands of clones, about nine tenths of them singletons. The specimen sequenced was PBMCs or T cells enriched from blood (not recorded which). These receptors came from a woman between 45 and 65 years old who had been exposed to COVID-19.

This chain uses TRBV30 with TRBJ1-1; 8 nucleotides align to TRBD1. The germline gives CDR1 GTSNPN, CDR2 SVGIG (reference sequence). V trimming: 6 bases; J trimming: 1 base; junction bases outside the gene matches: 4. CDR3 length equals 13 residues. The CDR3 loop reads CACKGQANTEAFF. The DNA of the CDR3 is TGTGCCTGCAAGGGACAGGCGAACACTGAAGCTTTCTTT.

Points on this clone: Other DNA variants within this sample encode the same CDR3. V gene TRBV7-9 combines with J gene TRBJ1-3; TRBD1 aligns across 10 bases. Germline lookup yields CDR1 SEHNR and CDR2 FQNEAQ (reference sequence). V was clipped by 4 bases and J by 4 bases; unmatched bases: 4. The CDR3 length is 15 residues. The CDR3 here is CASSSDRGPGNTIYF. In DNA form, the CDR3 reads TGTGCCAGCAGCTCCGACAGGGGGCCGGGAAACACCATATATTTT.

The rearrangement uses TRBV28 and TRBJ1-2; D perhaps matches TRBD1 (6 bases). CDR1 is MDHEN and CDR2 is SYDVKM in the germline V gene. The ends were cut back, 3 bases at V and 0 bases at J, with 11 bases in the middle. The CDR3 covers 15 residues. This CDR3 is CASSFTGSTNYGYTF. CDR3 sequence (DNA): TGTGCCAGCAGTTTCACAGGGAGTACTAACTATGGCTACACCTTC.

Here the CDR3 reads CASSLERGGGYEQYF. In nucleotides, the CDR3 is TGTGCCAGCAGCTTAGAGCGCGGTGGCGGCTACGAGCAGTACTTC. This sequence joins TRBV7-8 and TRBJ2-7; D is unclear. The CDR3 loop spans 15 amino acids. V shed 1 base and J shed 3 bases, with 13 bases lying between them. The germline V gene encodes CDR1 SGHVS and CDR2 FQNEAQ.

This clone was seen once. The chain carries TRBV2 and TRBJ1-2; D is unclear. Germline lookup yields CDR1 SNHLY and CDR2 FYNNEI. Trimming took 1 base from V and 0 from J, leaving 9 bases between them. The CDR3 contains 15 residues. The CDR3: CASSEGLPANYGYTF. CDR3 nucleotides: TGTGCCAGCAGTGAAGGACTACCGGCTAACTATGGCTACACCTTC.

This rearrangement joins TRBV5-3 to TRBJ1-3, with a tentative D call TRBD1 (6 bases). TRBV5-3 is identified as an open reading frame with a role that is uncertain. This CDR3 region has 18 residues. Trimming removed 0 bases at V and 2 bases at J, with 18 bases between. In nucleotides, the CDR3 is TGTGCCAGAAGCTTGGGGGAGCCGACCGGGACACCTGGAAACACCATATATTTT. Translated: CARSLGEPTGTPGNTIYF.

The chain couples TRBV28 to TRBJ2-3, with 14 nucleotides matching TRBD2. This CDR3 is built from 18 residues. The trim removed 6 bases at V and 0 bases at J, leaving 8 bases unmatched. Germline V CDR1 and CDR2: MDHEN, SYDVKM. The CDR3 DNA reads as TGTGCCAGCAGGGAAGCGGGACTAGCGGGGGTAAGCACAGATACGCAGTATTTT. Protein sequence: CASREAGLAGVSTDTQYF.

CDR3 sequence (DNA): TGTGCCAGCAGTTCCGCTCGCGGACTAGCGCGAACTAGCACAGATACGCAGTATTTT. Its protein is CASSSARGLARTSTDTQYF. The V call is TRBV6-2 or TRBV6-3, the J call TRBJ2-3, with 9 bases identical to TRBD2. V was clipped by 4 bases and J by 0 bases; unmatched bases: 14. CDR3 length: 19 residues. From germline, CDR1 is MNHEY and CDR2 SVGEGT.

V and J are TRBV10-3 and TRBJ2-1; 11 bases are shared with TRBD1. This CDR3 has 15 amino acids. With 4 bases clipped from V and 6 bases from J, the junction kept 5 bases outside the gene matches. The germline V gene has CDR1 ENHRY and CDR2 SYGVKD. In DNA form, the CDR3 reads TGTGCCATCAGTGCCGGGACAGGGGGTTTCAATGAGCAGTTCTTC. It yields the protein CAISAGTGGFNEQFF.

The CDR3 DNA reads as TGTGCCAGCAGGGGACAGGCCCGGGAGACCCAGTACTTC. This sequence encodes CASRGQARETQYF. The chain uses TRBV6-5 and TRBJ2-5, with 8 bases that match TRBD1. This CDR3 is 13 amino acids long. CDR1 MNHEY and CDR2 SVGAGI come from the germline V gene. Trimming at V came to 6 bases and at J to 5 bases, leaving 5 bases not matched to a gene.

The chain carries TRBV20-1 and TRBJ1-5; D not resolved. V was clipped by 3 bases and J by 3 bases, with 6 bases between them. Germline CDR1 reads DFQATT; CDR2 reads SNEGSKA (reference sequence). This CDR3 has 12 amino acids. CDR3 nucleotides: TGCAGTGCTAGTCGTCCCAATCAGCCCCAGCATTTT. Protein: CSASRPNQPQHF.

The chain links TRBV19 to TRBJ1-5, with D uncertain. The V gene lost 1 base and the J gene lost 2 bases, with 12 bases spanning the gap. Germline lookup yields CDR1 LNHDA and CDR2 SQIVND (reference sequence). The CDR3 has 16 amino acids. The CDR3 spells CASSIGGGSGNQPQHF. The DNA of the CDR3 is TGTGCCAGTAGTATAGGGGGAGGTAGCGGCAATCAGCCCCAGCATTTT.

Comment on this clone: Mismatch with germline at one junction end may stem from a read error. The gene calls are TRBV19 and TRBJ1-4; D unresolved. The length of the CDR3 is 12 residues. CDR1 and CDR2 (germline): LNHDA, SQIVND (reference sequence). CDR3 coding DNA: TGCTCAGGTCTTGGTTCTAATGAAAAACTGTTTTTT. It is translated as CSGLGSNEKLFF.

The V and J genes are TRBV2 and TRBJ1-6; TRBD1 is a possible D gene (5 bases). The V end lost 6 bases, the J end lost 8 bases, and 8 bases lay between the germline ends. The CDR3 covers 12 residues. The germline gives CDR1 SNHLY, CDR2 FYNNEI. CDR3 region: CASRGVDSPLHF. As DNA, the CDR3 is TGTGCCAGCAGAGGGGTGGATTCACCCCTCCACTTT.

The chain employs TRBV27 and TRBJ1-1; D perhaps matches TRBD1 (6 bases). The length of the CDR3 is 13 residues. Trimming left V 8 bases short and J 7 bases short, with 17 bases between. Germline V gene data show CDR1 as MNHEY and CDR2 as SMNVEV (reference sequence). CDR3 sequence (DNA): TGTGCCAGCCGGATAGGCGGGGGCGTTGAAGCTTTCTTT. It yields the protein CASRIGGGVEAFF.

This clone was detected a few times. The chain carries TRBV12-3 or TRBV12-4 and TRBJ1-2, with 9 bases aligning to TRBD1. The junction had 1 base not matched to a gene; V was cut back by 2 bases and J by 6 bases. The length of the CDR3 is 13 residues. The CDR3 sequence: CASSLTGGDGYTF. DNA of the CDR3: TGTGCCAGCAGTTTAACAGGGGGCGATGGCTACACCTTC.

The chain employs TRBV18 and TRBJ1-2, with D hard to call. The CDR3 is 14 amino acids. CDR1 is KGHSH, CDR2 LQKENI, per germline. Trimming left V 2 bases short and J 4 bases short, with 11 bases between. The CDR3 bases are TGTGCCAGCTCACCAGAGGGTCCCAGCTATGGCTACACCTTC. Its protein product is CASSPEGPSYGYTF. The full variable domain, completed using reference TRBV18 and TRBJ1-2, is NAGVMQNPRHLVRRRGQEARLRCSPMKGHSHVYWYRQLPEEGLKFMVYLQKENIIDESGMPKERFSAEFPKEGPSILRIQQVVRGDSAAYFCASSPEGPSYGYTFGSGTRLTVV.

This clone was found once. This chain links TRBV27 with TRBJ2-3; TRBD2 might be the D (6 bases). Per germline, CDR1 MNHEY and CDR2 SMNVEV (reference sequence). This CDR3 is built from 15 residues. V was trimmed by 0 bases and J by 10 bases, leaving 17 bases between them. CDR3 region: CASSLSFREVWAQYF. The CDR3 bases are TGTGCCAGCAGTTTATCGTTTAGGGAGGTCTGGGCGCAGTATTTT.

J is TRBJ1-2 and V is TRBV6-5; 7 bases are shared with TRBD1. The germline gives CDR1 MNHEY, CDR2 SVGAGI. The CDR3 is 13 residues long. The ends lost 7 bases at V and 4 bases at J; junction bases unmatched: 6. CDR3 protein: CASKQGPLYGYTF. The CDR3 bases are TGTGCCAGCAAACAGGGGCCCCTCTATGGCTACACCTTC.

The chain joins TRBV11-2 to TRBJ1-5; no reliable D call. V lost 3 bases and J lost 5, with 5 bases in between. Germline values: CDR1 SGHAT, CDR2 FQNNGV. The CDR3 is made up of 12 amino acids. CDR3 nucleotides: TGTGCCAGCAGCTTGAGGGATCAGCCCCAGCATTTT. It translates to CASSLRDQPQHF.

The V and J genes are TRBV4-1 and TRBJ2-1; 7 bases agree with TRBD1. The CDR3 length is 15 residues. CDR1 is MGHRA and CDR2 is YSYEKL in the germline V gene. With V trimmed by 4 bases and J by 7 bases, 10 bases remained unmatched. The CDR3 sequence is CASSRNGQGVNEQFF. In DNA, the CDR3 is TGCGCCAGCAGCCGGAACGGTCAGGGGGTGAATGAGCAGTTCTTC.

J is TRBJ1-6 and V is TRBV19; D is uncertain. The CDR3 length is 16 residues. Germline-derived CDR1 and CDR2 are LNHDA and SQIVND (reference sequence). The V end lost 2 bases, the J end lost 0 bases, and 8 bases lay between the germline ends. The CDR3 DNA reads TGTGCCAGTAGTATACAGAGGAGCTCCTATAATTCACCCCTCCACTTT. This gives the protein CASSIQRSSYNSPLHF.

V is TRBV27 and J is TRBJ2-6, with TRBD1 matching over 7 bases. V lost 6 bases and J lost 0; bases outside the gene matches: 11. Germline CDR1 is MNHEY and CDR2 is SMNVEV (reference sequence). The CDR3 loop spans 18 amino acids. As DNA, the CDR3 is TGTGCCAGCAGGCCGGGACAGAGGTTTTACTCTGGGGCCAACGTCCTGACTTTC. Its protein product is CASRPGQRFYSGANVLTF. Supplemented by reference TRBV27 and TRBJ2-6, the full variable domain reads EAQVTQNPRYLITVTGKKLTVTCSQNMNHEYMSWYRQDPGLGLRQIYYSMNVEVTDKGDVPEGYKVSRKEKRNFPLILESPSPNQTSLYFCASRPGQRFYSGANVLTFGAGSRLTVL.

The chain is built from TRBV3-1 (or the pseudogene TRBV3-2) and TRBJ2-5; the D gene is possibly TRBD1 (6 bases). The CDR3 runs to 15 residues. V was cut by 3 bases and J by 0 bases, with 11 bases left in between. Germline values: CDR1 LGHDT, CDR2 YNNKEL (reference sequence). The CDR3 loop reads CASSHKGVHQETQYF. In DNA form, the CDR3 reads TGTGCCAGCAGCCACAAGGGGGTGCACCAAGAGACCCAGTACTTC.

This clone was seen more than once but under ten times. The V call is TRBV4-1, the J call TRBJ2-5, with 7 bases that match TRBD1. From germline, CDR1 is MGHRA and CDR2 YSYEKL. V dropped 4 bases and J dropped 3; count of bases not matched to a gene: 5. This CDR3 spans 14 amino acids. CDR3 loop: CASSPTGYEETQYF. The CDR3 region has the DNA TGCGCCAGCAGCCCGACAGGGTATGAAGAGACCCAGTACTTC.

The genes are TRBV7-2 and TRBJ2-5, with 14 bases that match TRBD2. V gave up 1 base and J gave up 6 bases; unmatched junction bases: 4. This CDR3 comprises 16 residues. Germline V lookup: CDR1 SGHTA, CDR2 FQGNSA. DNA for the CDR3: TGTGCCAGCAGCTTAGGACTAGCGGGGGGGTATAAGACCCAGTACTTC. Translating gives CASSLGLAGGYKTQYF.

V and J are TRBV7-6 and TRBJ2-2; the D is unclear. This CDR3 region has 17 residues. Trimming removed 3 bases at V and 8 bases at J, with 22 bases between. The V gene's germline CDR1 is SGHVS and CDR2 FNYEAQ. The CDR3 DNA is TGTGCCAGCAGCTTCCAGGCGTCCCCCTATCGGCCGGGGGAGCTGTTTTTT. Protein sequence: CASSFQASPYRPGELFF.

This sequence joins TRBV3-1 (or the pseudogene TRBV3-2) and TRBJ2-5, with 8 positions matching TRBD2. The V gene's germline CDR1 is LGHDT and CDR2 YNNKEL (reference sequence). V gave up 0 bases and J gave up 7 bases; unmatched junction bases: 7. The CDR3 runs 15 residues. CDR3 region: CASSQEAGRGGTQYF. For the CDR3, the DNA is TGTGCCAGCAGCCAAGAGGCGGGCCGGGGGGGGACCCAGTACTTC.

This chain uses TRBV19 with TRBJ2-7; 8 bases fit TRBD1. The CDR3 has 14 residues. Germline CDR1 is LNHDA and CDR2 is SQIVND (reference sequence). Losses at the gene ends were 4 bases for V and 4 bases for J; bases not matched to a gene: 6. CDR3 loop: CASSTSTGEYEQYF. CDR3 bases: TGTGCCAGTAGTACCTCGACAGGGGAGTACGAGCAGTACTTC.